This passage covers 6 T cell receptor beta chains from one sample sequenced in a study of cytomegalovirus exposure and HLA in healthy donors. A multiplex PCR was run with 60 Vbeta primers and 13 Jbeta primers. Clones were read by immunoSEQ multiplex PCR, and TCRdb kept only the in-frame ones, dropping some. The sample yields hundreds of thousands of clones, about 83% seen once. Sequencing was carried out using PBMCs. The receptors originated from a girl aged 10 to 17 in good health and CMV-seronegative.

This clone is a singleton in its sample. The chain carries TRBV7-3 and TRBJ2-1; unclear D gene. Germline V gene sequence: CDR1 SGHTA, CDR2 FQGTGA. The CDR3 has 15 amino acids. With 3 bases removed from V and 0 bases from J, the gap between germline ends came to 9 bases. The DNA for the CDR3 is TGTGCCAGCAGCTTTGGGCCAAGCTCCTACAATGAGCAGTTCTTC. It codes for CASSFGPSSYNEQFF.

This chain connects TRBV9 to TRBJ1-1; D gene unclear. The CDR3 extends over 17 amino acids. Trimming left V 0 bases short and J 1 base short, with 16 bases between. The V gene's germline CDR1 is SGDLS and CDR2 YYNGEE. DNA of the CDR3: TGTGCCAGCAGCGTAGATGAGGTTTCCTTCCAGAACACTGAAGCTTTCTTT. Translated, it gives CASSVDEVSFQNTEAFF.

J is TRBJ2-1 and V is TRBV7-3, with TRBD2 matching 10 bases. Germline-derived CDR1 and CDR2 are SGHTA and FQGTGA. The CDR3 has 15 residues. V gave up 3 bases and J gave up 6 bases; unmatched junction bases: 5. The CDR3 is CASSFSGLATNEQFF. CDR3 in DNA: TGTGCCAGCAGCTTTTCGGGACTAGCGACCAATGAGCAGTTCTTC.

CDR3 loop: CASSWDSEGEQYF. CDR3 coding DNA: TGTGCCAGCAGTTGGGACAGTGAGGGCGAGCAGTACTTC. The chain recombines TRBV6-5 with TRBJ2-7; 7 nucleotides line up with TRBD1. The trim removed 4 bases at V and 6 bases at J, leaving 6 bases unmatched. Germline values: CDR1 MNHEY, CDR2 SVGAGI. CDR3 size: 13 residues.

J is TRBJ1-2 and V is TRBV5-6; D is ambiguous. CDR1 is SGHDT and CDR2 is YYEEEE in the germline V gene. Trimming left V 0 bases short and J 0 bases short, with 9 bases between. The CDR3 has 15 amino acids. The CDR3 loop reads CASSLVQVPNYGYTF. CDR3 sequence (DNA): TGTGCCAGCAGCTTGGTGCAGGTCCCTAACTATGGCTACACCTTC.

This clone appeared once. The CDR3 sequence: CASRTGISGYTF. The CDR3 region has the DNA TGTGCCAGCCGAACGGGGATCAGTGGCTACACCTTC. The chain joins TRBV6-5 to TRBJ1-2; the D is unclear. Per the germline V gene, CDR1 is MNHEY and CDR2 is SVGAGI. V dropped 8 bases and J dropped 7 bases, with 14 bases sitting between them. The CDR3 covers 12 residues.